The next 6 T cell receptor beta chains were all read from a single sample in a study of T cell responses to AZD1222 COVID-19 vaccine. The protocol was immunoSEQ multiplex PCR, while the TCRdb copy is restricted to in-frame clones and leaves out a portion. The repertoire consists of 75,000 to 100,000 clones, with under 90% occurring once and the leading ten covering about 28%. Sequencing used peripheral blood, obtained on day 0 of AZD1222 vaccination. The receptors were gathered from an adult in good health.

J is TRBJ2-5 and V is TRBV11-3, with 7 bases identical to TRBD1. This CDR3 is 15 amino acids long. V lost 6 bases to trimming and J lost 7 bases; unmatched junction nucleotides: 14. CDR1 is SGHNT and CDR2 is YENEEA in the germline V gene. CDR3 residues: CASSSGTDLAGTQYF. The CDR3 DNA is TGTGCCAGCAGTTCCGGGACAGACCTGGCTGGGACCCAGTACTTC.

The genes are TRBV5-5 and TRBJ2-1; 11 nucleotides line up with TRBD2. Germline-derived CDR1 and CDR2 are SGHKS and YYEKEE (reference sequence). Trimming cost V 2 bases and J 6 bases; bases outside gene matches: 4. CDR3 length: 15 residues. CDR3 coding DNA: TGTGCCAGCAGCTTACTAGCGGGAGCAATCAATGAGCAGTTCTTC. As protein: CASSLLAGAINEQFF.

The chain joins TRBV7-2 to TRBJ2-5; TRBD1 or TRBD2 may be the D gene (7 bases each). V dropped 11 bases and J dropped 3 bases, with 16 bases sitting between them. The CDR3 is 13 residues long. Germline V gene data show CDR1 as SGHTA and CDR2 as FQGNSA. The CDR3 coding sequence is TGTGCCGGGGGACCAGGGGGGGAAGAGACCCAGTACTTC. This codes for CAGGPGGEETQYF.

V and J are TRBV7-2 and TRBJ2-7; D may be TRBD1 (5 bases). V gave up 5 bases and J gave up 6 bases, with 11 bases separating them. Germline lookup yields CDR1 SGHTA and CDR2 FQGNSA. The CDR3 has 12 amino acids. The CDR3 spells CASSPTRVEQYF. For the CDR3, the DNA is TGTGCCAGCAGCCCCACCAGGGTCGAGCAGTACTTC.

CDR3 protein: CASSYGQSEQYF. CDR3 nucleotide sequence: TGTGCCAGCAGTTACGGGCAGTCCGAGCAGTACTTC. The rearrangement links TRBV6-2 or TRBV6-3 to TRBJ2-7; no reliable D call. Germline V gives CDR1 MNHEY, CDR2 SVGEGT. The CDR3 runs 12 residues. V was clipped by 2 bases and J by 6 bases, with 8 bases between them.

The rearrangement uses TRBV9 and TRBJ2-1; 7 bases line up with TRBD2. V shed 0 bases, J shed 4 bases, and the junction held 4 bases outside the gene matches. The CDR3 spans 15 residues. The germline V gene encodes CDR1 SGDLS and CDR2 YYNGEE. CDR3 DNA: TGTGCCAGCAGCGTAGCTAGCGGACAATACAATGAGCAGTTCTTC. This translates into CASSVASGQYNEQFF.